This paragraph reports one TCR beta chain. Its target is not known. This entry is derived from a study of T cell repertoires in cytomegalovirus infection. Study-wide context: Public TCR beta signatures provided an indication of both CMV infection and a matching HLA type. General study results and limits: Clonotype analysis showed dominance of the ex vivo response by HLA-C-restricted CMV-specific TCR beta clonotypes.

TCRdb itself ran the reads through MiXCR, one entry per CDR3 protein. The sample holds 250,000 to 400,000 distinct CDR3 sequences, around 25% seen once. CDR1 MNHEY and CDR2 SVGAGI come from the germline V gene. This CDR3 has 14 residues. With 1 base removed from V and 9 bases from J, the gap between germline ends came to 10 bases. The starting material was cultured PBMCs, obtained from culture after CMV antigen stimulation. The TCR comes from a human donor in good health (CMV status not recorded). Some clones in this sample may be carry-over from other donors' samples. The rearrangement joins TRBV6-5 to TRBJ1-6; D is unresolved. CDR3 sequence: CASSYLTAVSPLHF. In DNA, the CDR3 is TGTGCCAGCAGTTACTTGACGGCAGTTTCACCCCTCCACTTT.